The next 16 T cell receptor beta chains were all read from a single sample in a study of cytomegalovirus exposure and HLA in healthy donors. PCR was performed using 60 Vbeta and 13 Jbeta primers. Generated by immunoSEQ multiplex PCR, the TCRdb table keeps only in-frame clones and is missing some. The sample lists tens of thousands of clones; roughly two thirds were seen once. Source material: PBMCs. The receptor source for this set is a man aged 40-49 years in good health and CMV-seropositive.

This clone was seen only once. This chain connects TRBV5-1 to TRBJ1-4, with 10 bases matching TRBD1. CDR1 SGHRS and CDR2 YFSETQ come from the germline V gene. The CDR3 consists of 15 residues. V lost 5 bases and J lost 4; bases outside the gene matches: 5. Here the CDR3 DNA reads TGCGCCAGCAGTCGGACAGGGGGGGATAATGAAAAACTGTTTTTT. Protein sequence: CASSRTGGDNEKLFF.

The rearrangement uses TRBV2 and TRBJ2-1; 7 nucleotides agree with TRBD1. The CDR3 has 15 residues. J was trimmed by 1 base and V by 6 bases; bases with no gene match: 6. From germline, CDR1 is SNHLY and CDR2 FYNNEI. For the CDR3, the DNA is TGTGCCAGCAGCCCACAGGGGATGTCCTACAATGAGCAGTTCTTC. Its protein is CASSPQGMSYNEQFF.

The chain is built from TRBV6-5 and TRBJ1-2; D call uncertain. The CDR3 loop spans 12 amino acids. The germline gives CDR1 MNHEY, CDR2 SVGAGI. The germline V and J ends were trimmed by 6 bases and 0 bases, with 5 bases remaining between them. CDR3 sequence: CASRQTNYGYTF. The CDR3 region has the DNA TGTGCCAGCAGACAAACTAACTATGGCTACACCTTC.

The V call is TRBV4-1, the J call TRBJ2-1; possible D gene TRBD2, 6 bases. CDR1 and CDR2 from the germline V gene are MGHRA and YSYEKL. This CDR3 is built from 17 residues. Trimming removed 1 base at V and 6 bases at J, with 19 bases between. CDR3 region: CASSQGPPGVAANEQFF. The CDR3 DNA sequence: TGCGCCAGCAGCCAAGGACCCCCTGGGGTAGCGGCCAATGAGCAGTTCTTC.

This rearrangement joins TRBV9 to TRBJ1-6; maybe TRBD1 (5 bases). Trimming pared 5 bases from V and 9 bases from J, leaving 15 bases between. CDR1 is SGDLS, CDR2 YYNGEE, per germline. CDR3 length: 14 residues. This CDR3 reads CASRAGTHGSPLHF. The CDR3 DNA is TGTGCCAGCAGGGCGGGGACCCACGGTTCACCCCTCCACTTT.

This chain links TRBV6-5 with TRBJ1-4, with D possibly being TRBD1 (6 bases). The CDR3 spans 14 residues. The ends were cut back, 6 bases at V and 7 bases at J, with 15 bases in the middle. Germline CDR1 MNHEY, CDR2 SVGAGI. The CDR3 DNA reads as TGTGCCAGCAGAGAGGTGGGGGCTAGTGAAAAACTGTTTTTT. Amino acids: CASREVGASEKLFF.

This clone was picked up one time. Here the CDR3 reads CSVEMTSGMGSQYF. The CDR3 DNA reads as TGCAGCGTTGAGATGACTAGCGGCATGGGGTCCCAGTACTTC. V is TRBV29-1 and J is TRBJ2-5, with 9 bases that match TRBD2. The CDR3 contains 14 residues. V lost 3 bases, J lost 9 bases, and 11 bases stayed unmatched. Germline V gene data show CDR1 as SQVTM and CDR2 as ANQGSEA.

The genes are TRBV30 and TRBJ2-5; perhaps TRBD1 as D (5 bases). Trimming cost V 1 base and J 6 bases, with 15 bases left between them. The CDR3 is 14 amino acids. The germline CDR1 and CDR2 sequences are GTSNPN and SVGIG (reference sequence). For the CDR3, the DNA is TGTGCCTGGAGTGACCTAACAGGAGTGAAGACCCAGTACTTC. Translation gives CAWSDLTGVKTQYF.

The CDR3 loop is CASKRSGFMNTEAFF. As DNA, the CDR3 is TGTGCCAGCAAGCGATCCGGGTTCATGAACACTGAAGCTTTCTTT. This chain joins TRBV2 and TRBJ1-1; no definite D call. Germline values: CDR1 SNHLY, CDR2 FYNNEI. Trimming cost V 7 bases and J 0 bases, with 15 bases left between them. CDR3 size: 15 residues.

J is TRBJ1-5 and V is TRBV2, with 7 bases identical to TRBD1. The junction had 8 bases not matched to a gene; V was cut back by 10 bases and J by 2 bases. This CDR3 has 14 residues. CDR1 and CDR2 (germline): SNHLY, FYNNEI. The CDR3 region has the DNA TGTGCCACGGGTCGACAGGGCGGCAATCAGCCCCAGCATTTT. The encoded protein is CATGRQGGNQPQHF.

This clone appeared a few times. The same CDR3 arises from other DNA sequences in this sample as well. In DNA form, the CDR3 reads TGTGCCAGCAGCACCGGGGGGCGCCAAGAGACCCAGTACTTC. Protein product: CASSTGGRQETQYF. The V gene is TRBV7-6, the J gene TRBJ2-5; D might be TRBD2 (7 bases). The CDR3 consists of 14 residues. Per the germline V gene, CDR1 is SGHVS and CDR2 is FNYEAQ. Trimming took 5 bases from V and 1 from J, leaving 11 bases between them.

The CDR3 sequence is CASSKGQGYSPLHF. CDR3 DNA sequence: TGTGCCAGCAGTAAGGGACAGGGTTATTCACCCCTCCACTTT. This chain connects TRBV27 to TRBJ1-6; 9 nucleotides match TRBD1. V gave up 5 bases and J gave up 8 bases; unmatched junction bases: 4. The CDR3 runs 14 residues. Germline V gene sequence: CDR1 MNHEY, CDR2 SMNVEV (reference sequence).

The genes are TRBV7-9 and TRBJ2-7, with 10 positions matching TRBD2. This CDR3 contains 16 residues. With 5 bases clipped from V and 4 bases from J, the junction kept 11 bases outside the gene matches. From germline, CDR1 is SEHNR and CDR2 FQNEAQ (reference sequence). This CDR3 is CASSPATSGPFYEQYF. In DNA, the CDR3 is TGTGCCAGCAGCCCCGCGACTAGCGGGCCATTTTACGAGCAGTACTTC.

This chain joins TRBV7-2 and TRBJ2-1; the D gene is possibly TRBD2 (5 bases). The germline V gene has CDR1 SGHTA and CDR2 FQGNSA. V was pared by 4 bases and J by 9 bases, with 19 bases between. The CDR3 is 15 amino acids. The DNA of the CDR3 is TGTGCCAGCAGCTCCCTTGCGGGTTCAGGTGGTGAGCAGTTCTTC. It codes for CASSSLAGSGGEQFF. Variable domain in full (rest from reference TRBV7-2 and TRBJ2-1): GAGVSQSPSNKVTEKGKDVELRCDPISGHTALYWYRQSLGQGLEFLIYFQGNSAPDKSGLPSDRFSAERTGGSVSTLTIQRTQQEDSAVYLCASSSLAGSGGEQFFGPGTRLTVL.

The V gene is TRBV12-5, the J gene TRBJ2-7, with 11 bases that match TRBD2. The V gene end was trimmed by 9 bases and the J gene end by 1 base; junction bases not matched to a gene: 5. Germline CDR1 reads LGHNT; CDR2 reads FRNRAP. This CDR3 comprises 14 residues. As DNA, the CDR3 is TGTGCTAGCCTTAGCGGGAGGGCATCCTACGAGCAGTACTTC. It encodes CASLSGRASYEQYF.

The rearrangement uses TRBV29-1 and TRBJ2-3, with D unclear. Per germline, CDR1 SQVTM and CDR2 ANQGSEA. This CDR3 is 11 amino acids long. V was trimmed by 8 bases and J by 6 bases, leaving 12 bases between them. As DNA, the CDR3 is TGCAGCACTAAGGCCACGGATACGCAGTATTTT. Translating it yields CSTKATDTQYF.